This TCR beta chain came from a study of T-cell reconstitution after alpha-beta-depleted transplantation in children. Preparation of the TCRbeta library involved a method that used unique molecular identifiers. TCRdb recomputed calls from the PCR reads with MiXCR, one row per CDR3 protein. The sample has hundreds of thousands of distinct CDR3 sequences, under 15% seen once. The germline CDR1 and CDR2 sequences are DFQATT and SNEGSKA (reference sequence). Trimming removed 0 bases from V and 0 bases from J, with 12 bases in between. The CDR3 sequence is 16 residues long. Sequencing used PBMCs, mostly from graft donor cells, obtained 360 days after TCRalphabeta/CD19-depleted stem cell transplant. The V gene is TRBV20-1, the J gene TRBJ1-5; D may be TRBD1 (5 bases). The receptor comes from a male patient aged 10 to 17 who had a stem cell transplant for acute myeloid leukemia, so the T cells may come from the graft donor. In DNA, the CDR3 is TGCAGTGCTAGAGATAGGCAGGGCTATAGCAATCAGCCCCAGCATTTT. Encoded protein: CSARDRQGYSNQPQHF.